This TCR beta chain was profiled in a study of identical twins. Study-wide points: Models, which agreed with sharing between unrelated individuals, nonetheless underestimated the out-of-frame TCR alpha sharing seen in monozygotic twins. Twins shared out-of-frame alpha sequences with excess low generation probability.

Germline V gene sequence: CDR1 LGHDT, CDR2 YNNKEL (reference sequence). The CDR3 contains 20 residues. J gave up 4 bases and V 11 bases, and 23 bases lay outside the gene matches. Unique molecular identifiers were present on the cDNA, which also gained a universal primer site by template switching. MiXCR was run by TCRdb on the 5' RACE reads, yielding one entry per CDR3 protein. Among approximately 630,000 distinct CDR3 sequences listed, just over 7% were seen once. This clonotype was counted a few times. Antigen specificity is unknown. These data were also reused for a study on yellow fever vaccine responses in identical twins.

This rearrangement joins TRBV3-1 to TRBJ2-3, with 14 bases lining up with TRBD2. The specimen sequenced was PBMCs. The clonotype originates from a woman aged 18-29 years in good health. The CDR3 region is CASSQVRGLAGVGMADTQYF. DNA of the CDR3: TGTGCCTCCAGCCAAGTTCGGGGACTAGCGGGAGTTGGGATGGCAGATACGCAGTATTTT.